The clone carrying this TCR beta chain was picked up a small number of times. Its target is unknown. The sample comes from a study of T cell repertoires in cytomegalovirus infection. Study details: Used in the study were CMV epitopes, some recently identified and HLA-C-restricted, others well-studied and HLA-B-restricted. CMV infection and matching HLA type were both indicated by public TCR beta signatures.

MiXCR was run by TCRdb on the reads, yielding one entry per CDR3 protein. Of around 360,000 distinct CDR3 sequences in the sample, about 34% were seen once. The V end was cut by 1 base, the J end by 11 bases, with 14 bases between. The CDR3 covers 13 residues. Germline V gene sequence: CDR1 MNHEY, CDR2 SMNVEV (reference sequence). The sequenced sample was cultured PBMCs, obtained from culture after CMV antigen stimulation. This chain links TRBV27 with TRBJ1-1; D is undetermined. This clonotype originated in a human donor in good health (CMV status not recorded). Some clones in this sample may be carry-over from other donors' samples. This CDR3 is CASSLFRESAAFF. In DNA, the CDR3 is TGTGCCAGCAGTTTATTCCGGGAATCGGCTGCTTTCTTT.